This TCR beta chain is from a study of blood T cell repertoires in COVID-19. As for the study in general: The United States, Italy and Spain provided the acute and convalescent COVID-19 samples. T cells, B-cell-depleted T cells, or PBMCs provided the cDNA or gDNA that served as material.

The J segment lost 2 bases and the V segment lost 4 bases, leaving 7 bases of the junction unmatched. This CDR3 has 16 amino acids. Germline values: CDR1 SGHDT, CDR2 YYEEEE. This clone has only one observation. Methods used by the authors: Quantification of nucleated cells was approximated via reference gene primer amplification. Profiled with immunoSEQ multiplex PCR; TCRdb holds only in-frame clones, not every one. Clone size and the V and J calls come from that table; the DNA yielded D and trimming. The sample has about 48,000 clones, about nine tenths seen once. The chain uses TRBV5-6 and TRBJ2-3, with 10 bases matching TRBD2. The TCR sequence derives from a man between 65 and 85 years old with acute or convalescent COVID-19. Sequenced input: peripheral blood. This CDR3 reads CASSRSSGGFTDTQYF. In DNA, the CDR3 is TGTGCCAGCAGCCGGTCTAGCGGGGGATTCACAGATACGCAGTATTTT.